Shown below are 25 T cell receptor beta chains from a single sample sequenced in a study of beta chain features in type 1 diabetes. These receptors lack a known antigen. Broader study findings: Moderately but significantly shorter TCRB CDR3s were found in Type 1 diabetes patients in all four CD4+ subsets.

As every portion of the isolated RNA was reverse transcribed, the sequencing read expressed TCRB transcripts. Profiled with immunoSEQ multiplex PCR; TCRdb holds only in-frame clones, not every one. The data contain around 150,000 clones, more than 60% of them seen just once; the ten biggest clones take up approximately 0.09%. The source material was naive CD4+ T cells from blood. The receptors derive from a man aged 25-45 years with type 1 diabetes.

The chain recombines TRBV13 with TRBJ2-5; D call uncertain. The length of the CDR3 is 15 residues. Trimming stripped 6 bases from V and 2 bases from J, with 16 bases between. Looked up from germline, CDR1 is PRHDT and CDR2 is FYEKMQ (reference sequence). The CDR3 sequence is CASSRLGGGQETQYF. CDR3 DNA: TGTGCCAGCAGTCGTCTGGGCGGTGGTCAAGAGACCCAGTACTTC.

V usage is TRBV30 and J usage is TRBJ2-7, with D perhaps matching TRBD2 (5 bases). Germline CDR1 GTSNPN, CDR2 SVGIG (reference sequence). CDR3 length equals 13 residues. The germline V and J ends were trimmed by 2 bases and 0 bases, with 8 bases remaining between them. CDR3 nucleotide sequence: TGTGCCTGGAGTACGGGGTTCTCCTACGAGCAGTACTTC. Its protein is CAWSTGFSYEQYF.

The J gene is TRBJ1-4, the V gene TRBV29-1; 9 bases map to TRBD1. The V segment lost 6 bases and the J segment 5 bases; nucleotides outside the gene matches: 4. Germline values: CDR1 SQVTM, CDR2 ANQGSEA. The CDR3 sequence is 13 residues long. The CDR3 sequence is CSVRGQGNEKLFF. The CDR3 DNA reads as TGCAGCGTGCGTGGACAGGGGAATGAAAAACTGTTTTTT.

The chain is built from TRBV29-1 and TRBJ2-5, with TRBD1 as a possible D gene (6 bases). This CDR3 comprises 13 residues. V lost 4 bases to trimming and J lost 4 bases, with 13 bases between them. Looked up from germline, CDR1 is SQVTM and CDR2 is ANQGSEA. CDR3 sequence (DNA): TGCAGCGTTGCCCCTACAGGGTCAGAGACCCAGTACTTC. Translating it yields CSVAPTGSETQYF.

The gene calls are TRBV5-6 and TRBJ1-2; D gene unclear. The CDR3 contains 12 residues. Between the trimmed V and J ends, which lost 0 bases and 9 bases, there was a span of 9 bases. CDR1 is SGHDT and CDR2 is YYEEEE in the germline V gene. This chain's CDR3 is CASSLAGGSYTF. CDR3 in DNA: TGTGCCAGCAGCTTGGCGGGAGGGAGCTACACCTTC.

V and J are TRBV7-9 and TRBJ2-3; possible D gene TRBD1, 6 bases. From germline, CDR1 is SEHNR and CDR2 FQNEAQ (reference sequence). This CDR3 has 14 amino acids. V dropped 1 base and J dropped 2 bases, with 7 bases sitting between them. The chain's CDR3 is CASSLDRVTDTQYF. CDR3 bases: TGTGCCAGCAGCTTAGACAGGGTCACAGATACGCAGTATTTT.

The chain employs TRBV7-2 and TRBJ2-7; D unresolved. Trimming stripped 5 bases from V and 2 bases from J, with 13 bases between. The CDR3 covers 14 residues. Germline lookup yields CDR1 SGHTA and CDR2 FQGNSA. As DNA, the CDR3 is TGTGCCAGCAGCCCCCAAGGTCGTCCCTACGAGCAGTACTTC. Protein sequence: CASSPQGRPYEQYF.

In its sample, this clone was seen a few times. CDR3 sequence (DNA): TGTGCCAGCAGCCTACGGACTGCCGGAGATACGCAGTATTTT. This gives the protein CASSLRTAGDTQYF. The chain joins TRBV9 to TRBJ2-3, with D perhaps TRBD2 (5 bases). The CDR3 spans 14 residues. Looked up from germline, CDR1 is SGDLS and CDR2 is YYNGEE. The ends were cut back, 4 bases at V and 5 bases at J, with 14 bases in the middle. The full variable domain, its missing parts supplied by reference TRBV9 and TRBJ2-3, is DSGVTQTPKHLITATGQRVTLRCSPRSGDLSVYWYQQSLDQGLQFLIQYYNGEERAKGNILERFSAQQFPDLHSELNLSSLELGDSALYFCASSLRTAGDTQYFGPGTRLTVL.

This clone was observed a single time. J is TRBJ2-7 and V is TRBV18; 7 bases align to TRBD1. There are 14 residues in the CDR3. Germline CDR1 KGHSH, CDR2 LQKENI. Trimming cost V 4 bases and J 2 bases; bases outside gene matches: 5. CDR3 sequence reads: CASSRRDRTYEQYF. CDR3 nucleotide sequence: TGTGCCAGCTCACGCAGGGACAGAACCTACGAGCAGTACTTC.

V is TRBV4-2 and J is TRBJ2-7, with D possibly matching TRBD2 (5 bases). In germline, CDR1 is LGHNA, CDR2 YNFKEQ. Between the trimmed V and J ends, which lost 3 bases and 2 bases, there was a span of 11 bases. The CDR3 has 14 residues. The CDR3 reads CASSQDGKPYEQYF. DNA for the CDR3: TGTGCCAGCAGCCAGGACGGGAAACCCTACGAGCAGTACTTC.

The chain has TRBV28 and TRBJ2-4, with D possibly TRBD1 on 5 matching bases. The V end was cut by 7 bases, the J end by 6 bases, with 16 bases between. CDR3 size: 14 residues. CDR1 and CDR2 from the germline V gene are MDHEN and SYDVKM. CDR3 DNA sequence: TGTGCCAGCACCATGGGGCAGATCAGAAACATTCAGTACTTC. Protein: CASTMGQIRNIQYF.

The V call is TRBV7-9, the J call TRBJ2-5; no clear D. Between the trimmed V and J ends, which lost 1 base and 0 bases, there was a span of 6 bases. The CDR3 is 14 residues long. Germline V gene lookup returns CDR1 SEHNR and CDR2 FQNEAQ (reference sequence). The CDR3 is CASSLGSYQETQYF. The CDR3 nucleotides are TGTGCCAGCAGCTTAGGCAGCTACCAAGAGACCCAGTACTTC.

The chain couples TRBV15 to TRBJ2-3, with 7 bases lining up with TRBD1. The CDR3 consists of 15 residues. Germline CDR1 reads LNHNV; CDR2 reads YYDKDF (reference sequence). V shed 5 bases and J 2 bases; nucleotides not matched to a gene: 7. The CDR3 here is CATSAGTDYTDTQYF. The CDR3 coding sequence is TGTGCCACCAGCGCCGGGACAGACTACACAGATACGCAGTATTTT.

This clone showed up just once. This rearrangement joins TRBV15 to TRBJ2-5; D might be TRBD1 (5 bases). The CDR3 extends over 13 amino acids. Germline CDR1 LNHNV, CDR2 YYDKDF (reference sequence). V was clipped by 3 bases and J by 2 bases, with 7 bases between them. This CDR3 reads CATSRDKQETQYF. CDR3 in DNA: TGTGCCACCAGCAGGGACAAACAAGAGACCCAGTACTTC.

This sequence joins TRBV18 and TRBJ2-1, with a weak D call TRBD2 (6 bases). V was shortened by 4 bases and J by 7 bases, with 11 bases between the two germline ends. The germline gives CDR1 KGHSH, CDR2 LQKENI. The CDR3 has 13 residues. The CDR3 DNA sequence: TGTGCCAGCTCACTCATCCGGGGGAATGAGCAGTTCTTC. It is translated as CASSLIRGNEQFF. Using reference TRBV18 and TRBJ2-1 for the parts outside the CDR3, the full variable domain is NAGVMQNPRHLVRRRGQEARLRCSPMKGHSHVYWYRQLPEEGLKFMVYLQKENIIDESGMPKERFSAEFPKEGPSILRIQQVVRGDSAAYFCASSLIRGNEQFFGPGTRLTVL.

This clone occurred a few times. This chain uses TRBV29-1 with TRBJ2-1; TRBD1 matches at 10 bases. The CDR3 is 15 residues long. V was pared by 4 bases and J by 3 bases, with 6 bases of the junction left unmatched. The V gene's germline CDR1 is SQVTM and CDR2 ANQGSEA. The CDR3 bases are TGCAGCGTTGCGAACGACAGGGGGCACTACAATGAGCAGTTCTTC. Amino acid sequence: CSVANDRGHYNEQFF.

The chain combines TRBV19 with TRBJ2-5; 7 positions agree with TRBD2. After removal of 5 bases from V and 2 bases from J, the junction contained 11 bases not matched to a gene. The CDR3 sequence is 16 residues long. From germline, CDR1 is LNHDA and CDR2 SQIVND (reference sequence). The DNA of the CDR3 is TGTGCCAGTAGTTCCCCCGGAGGGCGGGGGCAAGAGACCCAGTACTTC. Residues: CASSSPGGRGQETQYF.

This clone was observed a handful of times. V usage is TRBV29-1 and J usage is TRBJ1-2; D is unresolved. The germline CDR1 and CDR2 sequences are SQVTM and ANQGSEA. This CDR3 comprises 13 residues. V shed 6 bases and J shed 4 bases, with 15 bases lying between them. DNA for the CDR3: TGCAGCGTGGGCCAGCACGCTCTCTATGGCTACACCTTC. Residues: CSVGQHALYGYTF.

The gene calls are TRBV30 and TRBJ2-5; 9 bases map to TRBD1. The V gene's germline CDR1 is GTSNPN and CDR2 SVGIG (reference sequence). The V segment lost 2 bases and the J segment 6 bases; nucleotides outside the gene matches: 4. This CDR3 spans 13 amino acids. The DNA of the CDR3 is TGTGCCTGGAGTTCGGACAGGGGCCAGACCCAGTACTTC. Its protein product is CAWSSDRGQTQYF.

The CDR3 reads CAWSGLAGATDTQYF. The CDR3 DNA sequence: TGTGCCTGGAGTGGTCTAGCGGGGGCTACAGATACGCAGTATTTT. J is TRBJ2-3 and V is TRBV30; 10 nucleotides align to TRBD2. The length of the CDR3 is 15 residues. The germline gives CDR1 GTSNPN, CDR2 SVGIG (reference sequence). The V and J ends lost 1 base and 3 bases, in that order; junction bases with no gene match: 4.

The gene calls are TRBV6-5 and TRBJ2-3; 8 bases are a match to TRBD1. The CDR3 runs to 14 residues. V shed 5 bases and J 5 bases; nucleotides not matched to a gene: 6. Germline CDR1 MNHEY, CDR2 SVGAGI. The CDR3 reads CASSAQGGGDTQYF. CDR3 bases: TGTGCCAGCAGTGCACAGGGGGGTGGAGATACGCAGTATTTT.

The chain has TRBV28 and TRBJ1-5; possibly TRBD1 for D (6 bases). Germline V gene lookup returns CDR1 MDHEN and CDR2 SYDVKM. The V end lost 6 bases, the J end lost 1 base, and 10 bases lay between the germline ends. The CDR3 loop spans 14 amino acids. The CDR3 sequence: CASSRGGSNQPQHF. The CDR3 DNA is TGTGCCAGCAGCCGAGGGGGAAGCAATCAGCCCCAGCATTTT.

This clone was observed a handful of times. The chain employs TRBV30 and TRBJ1-4; no firm D call. The germline V gene encodes CDR1 GTSNPN and CDR2 SVGIG (reference sequence). Trimming shortened V by 2 bases and J by 3 bases, and 7 bases separated the two germline ends. There are 13 residues in the CDR3. The DNA for the CDR3 is TGTGCCTGGAGTATGCAGTCTAATGAAAAACTGTTTTTT. Its protein product is CAWSMQSNEKLFF.

CDR3 bases: TGTGCCAGCAGTGAGAGGACCGATCTCGGGCAGTACTTC. This gives the protein CASSERTDLGQYF. The genes are TRBV25-1 and TRBJ2-7; D is ambiguous. This CDR3 contains 13 residues. Between the trimmed V and J ends, which lost 3 bases and 9 bases, there was a span of 15 bases. Germline V gene lookup returns CDR1 MGHDK and CDR2 SYGVNS.

The chain employs TRBV7-9 and TRBJ2-2; no definite D call. V lost 1 base, J lost 7 bases, and 1 base lay in between. Germline CDR1 SEHNR, CDR2 FQNEAQ (reference sequence). The CDR3 length is 11 residues. In nucleotides, the CDR3 is TGTGCCAGCAGCTTAGTCGGGGAGCTGTTTTTT. As protein: CASSLVGELFF.